This T cell receptor (beta chain) was identified in a study of beta chain features in type 1 diabetes. CDR1 is GTSNPN and CDR2 is SVGIG in the germline V gene (reference sequence). V dropped 0 bases and J dropped 3 bases, with 7 bases sitting between them. The CDR3 has 13 residues. Regarding the study as a whole: Among patients with Type 1 diabetes, TCRB CDR3s were moderately but significantly shorter in every one of the four CD4+ subsets. For cells with high TCR expression, cDNA sequencing could yield over-representation.

A remark on this clone: Its cognate antigen is unknown.

As every portion of the isolated RNA was reverse transcribed, the sequencing read expressed TCRB transcripts. Generated by immunoSEQ multiplex PCR, the TCRdb table keeps only in-frame clones and is missing some. The sample lists about 230,000 clones; under 20% were seen once. The receptor comes from a man aged 25 to 40 with type 1 diabetes. Sequences were obtained from naive CD4+ T cells from blood. The chain is built from TRBV30 and TRBJ2-3, with D perhaps matching TRBD2 (5 bases). The CDR3 DNA sequence: TGTGCCTGGAGTGTAAGGGAGACAGATACGCAGTATTTT. Encoded protein: CAWSVRETDTQYF.